A selection of T cell receptor beta chains follows, all from one sample in a study of cytomegalovirus exposure and HLA in healthy donors. TCRdb's copy holds only in-frame clones and misses some; the assay was immunoSEQ multiplex PCR. The data hold over 85,000 clones, with approximately 79% observed a single time. Source material: PBMCs. These receptors were taken from a man aged 25 to 40 in good health and CMV-seropositive. The CDR3 runs from the conserved cysteine through the conserved F or W. A D gene is named only where the DNA matches it firmly. The size of a clone is reported for some rows only, either as once, few or many, or as a class for expanded clones.

clone size: .
CDR3 length: 14
J gene: TRBJ2-5
D gene: TRBD1
V gene: TRBV29-1
CDR3 DNA: TGCAGCGTTGCCTCACAGGGGCATGGAGAGACCCAGTACTTC
CDR3 protein: CSVASQGHGETQYF

clone size: .
CDR3 length: 16
J gene: TRBJ1-2
D gene: .
V gene: TRBV21-1
CDR3 DNA: TGTGCCAGCAGCTCCCCCATGTACAGGGGACCCTATGGCTACACCTTC
CDR3 protein: CASSSPMYRGPYGYTF

clone size: .
CDR3 length: 14
J gene: TRBJ2-1
D gene: TRBD2
V gene: TRBV18
CDR3 DNA: TGTGCCAGCTCCGAGGGACTAGCATACAATGAGCAGTTCTTC
CDR3 protein: CASSEGLAYNEQFF

clone size: .
CDR3 length: 15
J gene: TRBJ1-2
D gene: TRBD1
V gene: TRBV5-1
CDR3 DNA: TGCGCCAGCAGCGTAACGGGACAGGGTAACTATGGCTACACCTTC
CDR3 protein: CASSVTGQGNYGYTF

clone size: once
CDR3 length: 15
J gene: TRBJ2-7
D gene: .
V gene: TRBV19
CDR3 DNA: TGTGCCAGTAGTATACTAGGTGGCAGCTCCTACGAGCAGTACTTC
CDR3 protein: CASSILGGSSYEQYF

clone size: .
CDR3 length: 14
J gene: TRBJ1-1
D gene: .
V gene: TRBV6-5
CDR3 DNA: TGTGCCAGCAGCCCTTGGAGGATGAACACTGAAGCTTTCTTT
CDR3 protein: CASSPWRMNTEAFF

clone size: few
CDR3 length: 13
J gene: TRBJ1-2
D gene: .
V gene: TRBV7-9
CDR3 DNA: TGTGCCAGCAGCTTAGACAGCATCTATGGCTACACCTTC
CDR3 protein: CASSLDSIYGYTF

clone size: few
CDR3 length: 14
J gene: TRBJ2-7
D gene: TRBD1
V gene: TRBV11-2
CDR3 DNA: TGTGCCAGCAGCCAGGACAGGCAGACCCTCGAGCAGTACTTC
CDR3 protein: CASSQDRQTLEQYF

clone size: once
CDR3 length: 18
J gene: TRBJ2-3
D gene: TRBD2
V gene: TRBV10-3
CDR3 DNA: TGTGCCATCAGTGGCGGACTAGCGGGGGGGCATGGGACAGATACGCAGTATTTT
CDR3 protein: CAISGGLAGGHGTDTQYF

clone size: .
CDR3 length: 10
J gene: TRBJ2-3
D gene: .
V gene: TRBV19
CDR3 DNA: TGTGCCAGTGGCCGAGATACGCAGTATTTT
CDR3 protein: CASGRDTQYF

clone size: .
CDR3 length: 13
J gene: TRBJ2-7
D gene: .
V gene: TRBV6-1
CDR3 DNA: TGTGCCAGCAGCCAGGACAGTCGCTACGAGCAGTACTTC
CDR3 protein: CASSQDSRYEQYF

clone size: .
CDR3 length: 13
J gene: TRBJ2-7
D gene: .
V gene: TRBV6-6
CDR3 DNA: TGTGCCAGCAGTTACCCGACAGGATACGAGCAGTACTTC
CDR3 protein: CASSYPTGYEQYF

clone size: few
CDR3 length: 15
J gene: TRBJ1-4
D gene: TRBD1
V gene: TRBV5-7
CDR3 DNA: TGTGCCAGCAGTTGTGGACAGGGAGGCTATGAAAAACTGTTTTTT
CDR3 protein: CASSCGQGGYEKLFF

clone size: .
CDR3 length: 17
J gene: TRBJ1-6
D gene: TRBD1
V gene: TRBV19
CDR3 DNA: TGTGCCAGTGGGAGGGACAGGCGTCTCTCCTATAATTCACCCCTCCACTTT
CDR3 protein: CASGRDRRLSYNSPLHF

clone size: .
CDR3 length: 15
J gene: TRBJ1-4
D gene: .
V gene: TRBV7-2
CDR3 DNA: TGTGCCAGCAGCCGACAGACTGCAACTAATGAAAAACTGTTTTTT
CDR3 protein: CASSRQTATNEKLFF

clone size: .
CDR3 length: 16
J gene: TRBJ2-2
D gene: TRBD1
V gene: TRBV28
CDR3 DNA: TGTGCCAGCAGTTTATTTTACAGGGGGAACACCGGGGAGCTGTTTTTT
CDR3 protein: CASSLFYRGNTGELFF

clone size: .
CDR3 length: 12
J gene: TRBJ2-6
D gene: .
V gene: TRBV7-3
CDR3 DNA: TGTGCCACCTCCGCTGGGGCCAACGTCCTGACTTTC
CDR3 protein: CATSAGANVLTF

clone size: once
CDR3 length: 19
J gene: TRBJ2-4
D gene: .
V gene: TRBV19
CDR3 DNA: TGTGCCAGTAGTATATTGCCCCACGAGTTAGTCCTAGCCAAAAACATTCAGTACTTC
CDR3 protein: CASSILPHELVLAKNIQYF

clone size: once
CDR3 length: 17
J gene: TRBJ2-7
D gene: TRBD2
V gene: TRBV19
CDR3 DNA: TGTGCCAGTAGGCGACGCAACGACCCGGGGGGCTCCTACGAGCAGTACTTC
CDR3 protein: CASRRRNDPGGSYEQYF

clone size: once
CDR3 length: 14
J gene: TRBJ2-3
D gene: TRBD1
V gene: TRBV6-4
CDR3 DNA: TGTGCCAGCAGTGAAAGACAGGGGCTGGATACGCAGTATTTT
CDR3 protein: CASSERQGLDTQYF

clone size: few
CDR3 length: 15
J gene: TRBJ2-7
D gene: TRBD1
V gene: TRBV6-5
CDR3 DNA: TGTGCCAGCAGTGCTCTTGGGGACAGCTCCTACGAGCAGTACTTC
CDR3 protein: CASSALGDSSYEQYF

clone size: .
CDR3 length: 13
J gene: TRBJ1-1
D gene: .
V gene: TRBV29-1
CDR3 DNA: TGCAGCGTTGAGGTGACAGAGAACACTGAAGCTTTCTTT
CDR3 protein: CSVEVTENTEAFF

clone size: .
CDR3 length: 14
J gene: TRBJ2-7
D gene: .
V gene: TRBV7-2
CDR3 DNA: TGTGCCAGCAGCTTTGCGGGGAATGAAGACGAGCAGTACTTC
CDR3 protein: CASSFAGNEDEQYF

clone size: .
CDR3 length: 12
J gene: TRBJ2-7
D gene: .
V gene: TRBV11-2
CDR3 DNA: TGTGCCAGCAGCCAACAGGGCCTCGAGCAGTACTTC
CDR3 protein: CASSQQGLEQYF

clone size: .
CDR3 length: 18
J gene: TRBJ2-5
D gene: TRBD2
V gene: TRBV7-8
CDR3 DNA: TGTGCCAGCAGCTTAGGTCGGGTAGCGGGGGGCCTACAAGAGACCCAGTACTTC
CDR3 protein: CASSLGRVAGGLQETQYF

clone size: .
CDR3 length: 16
J gene: TRBJ2-1
D gene: .
V gene: TRBV7-8
CDR3 DNA: TGTGCCAGCAGCTTAGCGGCGGGGGCCGACTACAATGAGCAGTTCTTC
CDR3 protein: CASSLAAGADYNEQFF

clone size: .
CDR3 length: 16
J gene: TRBJ1-5
D gene: TRBD1
V gene: TRBV27
CDR3 DNA: TGTGCCAGCAGTCCCTCGACAGGGGAGAGCAATCAGCCCCAGCATTTT
CDR3 protein: CASSPSTGESNQPQHF

clone size: .
CDR3 length: 17
J gene: TRBJ2-1
D gene: TRBD1
V gene: TRBV4-1
CDR3 DNA: TGCGCCAGCAGCCAATGGGGGCAGGGGGCTACTTACAATGAGCAGTTCTTC
CDR3 protein: CASSQWGQGATYNEQFF

clone size: .
CDR3 length: 16
J gene: TRBJ1-3
D gene: .
V gene: TRBV7-2
CDR3 DNA: TGTGCCAGCAGCCGTGCCCGGACAGTATCTGGAAACACCATATATTTT
CDR3 protein: CASSRARTVSGNTIYF

clone size: .
CDR3 length: 11
J gene: TRBJ2-7
D gene: .
V gene: TRBV30
CDR3 DNA: TGTGCCTGGAGTCCAGGGAACGAGCAGTACTTC
CDR3 protein: CAWSPGNEQYF

clone size: .
CDR3 length: 15
J gene: TRBJ2-3
D gene: .
V gene: TRBV21-1
CDR3 DNA: TGTGCCAGCAGCAAAGTTTGGGGCAACTTAGATACGCAGTATTTT
CDR3 protein: CASSKVWGNLDTQYF

clone size: .
CDR3 length: 15
J gene: TRBJ2-3
D gene: .
V gene: TRBV6-5
CDR3 DNA: TGTGCCAGCAGTTCCGCCGGGGCGGGATCAGATACGCAGTATTTT
CDR3 protein: CASSSAGAGSDTQYF

clone size: .
CDR3 length: 18
J gene: TRBJ1-5
D gene: TRBD1
V gene: TRBV6-1
CDR3 DNA: TGTGCCAGCAGTGTGGCAGGGGGCATACGGATGGGCAATCAGCCCCAGCATTTT
CDR3 protein: CASSVAGGIRMGNQPQHF

clone size: .
CDR3 length: 15
J gene: TRBJ2-3
D gene: .
V gene: TRBV5-4
CDR3 DNA: TGTGCCAGCAGCTCACGGACTAAGTCCCCCGGTACGCAGTATTTT
CDR3 protein: CASSSRTKSPGTQYF

clone size: .
CDR3 length: 14
J gene: TRBJ2-5
D gene: .
V gene: TRBV5-6
CDR3 DNA: TGTGCCAGCAGCGAGGGACTTTCGGCAGAGACCCAGTACTTC
CDR3 protein: CASSEGLSAETQYF

clone size: .
CDR3 length: 10
J gene: TRBJ1-2
D gene: TRBD1
V gene: TRBV29-1
CDR3 DNA: TGCAGCGTTCGACAGGGATCCTACACCTTC
CDR3 protein: CSVRQGSYTF

clone size: .
CDR3 length: 11
J gene: TRBJ2-5
D gene: .
V gene: TRBV5-6
CDR3 DNA: TGTGCCAGCAGTTCGGTGGAGACCCAGTACTTC
CDR3 protein: CASSSVETQYF

clone size: .
CDR3 length: 16
J gene: TRBJ1-1
D gene: TRBD1
V gene: TRBV5-1
CDR3 DNA: TGCGCCAGTACGACAGGGGGGGTCTTACGGAACACTGAAGCTTTCTTT
CDR3 protein: CASTTGGVLRNTEAFF

clone size: .
CDR3 length: 12
J gene: TRBJ2-7
D gene: .
V gene: TRBV28
CDR3 DNA: TGTGCCAGCAGTTTAATCGGCTACGAGCAGTACTTC
CDR3 protein: CASSLIGYEQYF

clone size: .
CDR3 length: 15
J gene: TRBJ2-7
D gene: .
V gene: TRBV30
CDR3 DNA: TGTGCCGGCTTCAGCCCCCGGACAGCAGACTACGAGCAGTACTTC
CDR3 protein: CAGFSPRTADYEQYF

clone size: .
CDR3 length: 15
J gene: TRBJ1-1
D gene: .
V gene: TRBV5-1
CDR3 DNA: TGCGCCAGCAGCTCTTGGCAGGGGATGAACACTGAAGCTTTCTTT
CDR3 protein: CASSSWQGMNTEAFF

clone size: once
CDR3 length: 16
J gene: TRBJ2-3
D gene: .
V gene: TRBV19
CDR3 DNA: TGTGCCAGTAGTACGCACGGCGGGTCAGTTTTAGATACGCAGTATTTT
CDR3 protein: CASSTHGGSVLDTQYF

clone size: .
CDR3 length: 16
J gene: TRBJ2-5
D gene: TRBD1
V gene: TRBV4-1
CDR3 DNA: TGCGCCAGCAGCCAAGGAGCTAACAGGGGGAGGGAGACCCAGTACTTC
CDR3 protein: CASSQGANRGRETQYF

clone size: .
CDR3 length: 17
J gene: TRBJ2-2
D gene: TRBD2
V gene: TRBV11-2
CDR3 DNA: TGTGCCAGCAGCTTTGCGCTTGAGCGGGGGGTCACCGGGGAGCTGTTTTTT
CDR3 protein: CASSFALERGVTGELFF

clone size: .
CDR3 length: 16
J gene: TRBJ2-1
D gene: TRBD2
V gene: TRBV2
CDR3 DNA: TGTGCCAGCAGTGACTTCGCGGGGGGAGGGTCAAATGAGCAGTTCTTC
CDR3 protein: CASSDFAGGGSNEQFF

clone size: .
CDR3 length: 15
J gene: TRBJ1-2
D gene: .
V gene: TRBV9
CDR3 DNA: TGTGCCAGCAGCTCCGGATCGAGCGGGAACTATGGCTACACCTTC
CDR3 protein: CASSSGSSGNYGYTF

clone size: few
CDR3 length: 13
J gene: TRBJ1-5
D gene: .
V gene: TRBV19
CDR3 DNA: TGTGCCAGTAGGACAACAGGTAATCAGCCCCAGCATTTT
CDR3 protein: CASRTTGNQPQHF

clone size: .
CDR3 length: 18
J gene: TRBJ2-7
D gene: TRBD2
V gene: TRBV9
CDR3 DNA: TGTGCCAGCAGCGTTAGCGGGGGGGCCGAGGGGGTCTCCTACGAGCAGTACTTC
CDR3 protein: CASSVSGGAEGVSYEQYF